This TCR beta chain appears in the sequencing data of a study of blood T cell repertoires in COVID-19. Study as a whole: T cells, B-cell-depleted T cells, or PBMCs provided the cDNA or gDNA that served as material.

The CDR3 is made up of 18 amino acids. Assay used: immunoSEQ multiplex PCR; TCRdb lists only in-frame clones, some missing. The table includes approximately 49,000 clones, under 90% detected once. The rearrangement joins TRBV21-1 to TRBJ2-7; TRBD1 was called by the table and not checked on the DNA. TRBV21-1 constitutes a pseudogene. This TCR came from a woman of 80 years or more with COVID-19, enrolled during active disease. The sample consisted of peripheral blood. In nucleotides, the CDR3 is TGTGCCAGCAGCAAGTCCGCCCTCGACAGGGGAGGGTCCTACGAGCAGTACTTC. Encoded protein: CASSKSALDRGGSYEQYF.